This T cell receptor (beta chain) emerged from a study of blood T cell repertoires in COVID-19. This clone was detected only once. The V gene end was trimmed by 4 bases and the J gene end by 5 bases; junction bases not matched to a gene: 9. This CDR3 contains 15 residues. Germline-derived CDR1 and CDR2 are SGHRS and YFSETQ. How the authors handled the data: Reference gene primer amplification in the assay estimated nucleated cell counts. Libraries were prepared by immunoSEQ multiplex PCR; TCRdb keeps only in-frame clonotypes and omits some of them. The V and J calls and the clone size are those of that table, but D and trimming were determined from the DNA. In the table there are 68,000 or so clones, less than 95% of which are singletons.

This receptor was obtained from a man in his fifties with COVID-19, enrolled during active disease. The rearrangement links TRBV5-1 to TRBJ1-2; 9 bases fit TRBD1. The sequenced sample was peripheral blood. CDR3 sequence reads: CASSTGTGILYGYTF. The CDR3 DNA reads as TGCGCCAGCAGCACCGGGACAGGGATATTATATGGCTACACCTTC.